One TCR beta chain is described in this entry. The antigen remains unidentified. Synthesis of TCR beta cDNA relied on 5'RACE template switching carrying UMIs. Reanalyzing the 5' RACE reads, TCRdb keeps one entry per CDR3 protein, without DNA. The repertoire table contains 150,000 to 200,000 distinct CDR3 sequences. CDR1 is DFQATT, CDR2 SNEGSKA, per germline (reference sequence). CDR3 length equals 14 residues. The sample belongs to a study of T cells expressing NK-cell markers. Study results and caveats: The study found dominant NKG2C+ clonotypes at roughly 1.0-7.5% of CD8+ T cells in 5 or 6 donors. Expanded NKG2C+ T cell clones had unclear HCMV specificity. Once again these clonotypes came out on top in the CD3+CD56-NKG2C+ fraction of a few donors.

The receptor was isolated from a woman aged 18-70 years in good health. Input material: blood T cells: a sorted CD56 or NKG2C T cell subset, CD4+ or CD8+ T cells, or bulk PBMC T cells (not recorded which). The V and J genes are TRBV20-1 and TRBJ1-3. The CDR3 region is CSAREGREANTIYF.